The clone carrying this T cell receptor beta chain was counted ten times or more. The sample comes from a study of T cells in Graves' hyperthyroidism and ophthalmopathy. Amplification of TCR beta CDR3 regions used RNA as the template. HTBI primers were the set used in a first-round RT-PCR of the TCR CDR3. TCRdb re-called the multiplex PCR reads with MiXCR, one entry per CDR3 protein. The sample contains roughly 700,000 distinct CDR3 sequences, about a third of which appear only once. Germline V gene sequence: CDR1 LNHDA, CDR2 SQIVND (reference sequence). This CDR3 region has 16 residues. With 4 bases clipped from V and 5 bases from J, the junction kept 10 bases outside the gene matches.

The sequenced material came from blood. J is TRBJ2-5 and V is TRBV19; 10 bases are a match to TRBD2. The origin of this receptor is a middle-aged woman with Graves' hyperthyroidism. This CDR3 reads CASSRGTSENLETQYF. CDR3 nucleotides: TGTGCCAGTAGTAGGGGGACTAGCGAAAATCTGGAGACCCAGTACTTC.